A single sample gave rise to the 15 T cell receptor beta chains below, sequenced in a study of T cell changes during pregnancy in multiple sclerosis. Measured with immunoSEQ multiplex PCR; TCRdb has only the in-frame clones, and not every one. Of some 46,000 clones in the sample, 80% to 95% are singletons; the top ten hold roughly 2.3%. The specimen comprised peripheral blood, sampled in the third trimester of pregnancy. The receptor source for this set is a female donor with multiple sclerosis, enrolled in a pregnancy study.

The rearrangement uses TRBV19 and TRBJ1-1; no clear D gene. The CDR3 length is 14 residues. V lost 8 bases, J lost 0 bases, and 13 bases lay in between. From germline, CDR1 is LNHDA and CDR2 SQIVND (reference sequence). The CDR3 reads CASLLGPMNTEAFF. CDR3 sequence (DNA): TGTGCCAGTCTTCTAGGTCCGATGAACACTGAAGCTTTCTTT.

This rearrangement joins TRBV6-1 to TRBJ1-5, with 7 positions matching TRBD1. With V trimmed by 7 bases and J by 2 bases, 8 bases remained unmatched. The CDR3 runs 15 residues. CDR1 is MNHNS, CDR2 SASEGT, per germline. The CDR3 loop is CASTGVQGGNQPQHF. The CDR3 DNA reads TGTGCCAGCACCGGGGTGCAGGGGGGCAATCAGCCCCAGCATTTT.

The rearrangement joins TRBV19 to TRBJ1-2; D is possibly TRBD1 (5 bases). CDR3 size: 11 residues. Trimming took 9 bases from V and 7 from J, leaving 12 bases between them. Germline CDR1 is LNHDA and CDR2 is SQIVND (reference sequence). The CDR3 loop is CASGRVGGYTF. The CDR3 nucleotides read TGTGCCAGCGGCAGGGTGGGTGGCTACACCTTC.

This chain links TRBV4-3 with TRBJ2-2; D is uncertain. The germline V and J ends were trimmed by 0 bases and 5 bases, with 7 bases remaining between them. The CDR3 spans 14 residues. Germline CDR1 reads LGHNA; CDR2 reads YSLEER. The CDR3 reads CASSQELLTGELFF. The CDR3 region has the DNA TGCGCCAGCAGCCAAGAGTTATTAACCGGGGAGCTGTTTTTT.

The chain combines TRBV19 with TRBJ2-2; possibly TRBD1 for D (6 bases). The V end was cut by 7 bases, the J end by 1 base, with 19 bases between. Germline V gene data show CDR1 as LNHDA and CDR2 as SQIVND (reference sequence). The CDR3 runs to 17 residues. The CDR3, as DNA: TGTGCCAGTACGGCCAGGGGAGTAATGGGGAACACCGGGGAGCTGTTTTTT. This sequence encodes CASTARGVMGNTGELFF.

This sequence joins TRBV4-2 and TRBJ2-1; 13 bases are a match to TRBD2. The CDR3 is 18 amino acids. Germline lookup yields CDR1 LGHNA and CDR2 YNFKEQ. J lost 4 bases, V lost 0 bases, and 6 bases had no gene match. The DNA of the CDR3 is TGTGCCAGCAGCCAAGATAGACTAGCGGGAGGCATATACAATGAGCAGTTCTTC. Its protein product is CASSQDRLAGGIYNEQFF.

This chain connects TRBV19 to TRBJ2-7; maybe TRBD2 (5 bases). The CDR3 runs to 12 residues. Germline values: CDR1 LNHDA, CDR2 SQIVND (reference sequence). The ends were cut back, 1 base at V and 9 bases at J, with 10 bases in the middle. CDR3 sequence: CASSIVPGLQYF. The CDR3 bases are TGTGCCAGTAGTATAGTCCCCGGACTGCAGTACTTC.

The chain has TRBV18 and TRBJ1-4; perhaps TRBD1 as D (6 bases). CDR1 is KGHSH and CDR2 is LQKENI in the germline V gene. This CDR3 contains 13 residues. With 4 bases removed from V and 8 bases from J, the gap between germline ends came to 11 bases. The CDR3 is CASSRTVEEKLFF. CDR3 bases: TGTGCCAGCTCACGGACAGTTGAGGAAAAACTGTTTTTT.

This clone was counted between two and nine times. CDR3 DNA: TGTGCCAGCAGCTTACTTCGGACTAGAGAGGGGATCACCGGGGAGCTGTTTTTT. As protein: CASSLLRTREGITGELFF. The V gene is TRBV7-9, the J gene TRBJ2-2; TRBD2 aligns across 7 bases. In germline, CDR1 is SEHNR, CDR2 FQNEAQ (reference sequence). V lost 2 bases and J lost 4; bases outside the gene matches: 13. CDR3 size: 18 residues.

This chain joins TRBV5-5 and TRBJ2-1, with TRBD2 matching over 12 bases. The germline V gene encodes CDR1 SGHKS and CDR2 YYEKEE (reference sequence). The CDR3 contains 16 residues. The V segment lost 1 base and the J segment 4 bases; nucleotides outside the gene matches: 3. CDR3 region: CASSLPGLAGYNEQFF. CDR3 sequence (DNA): TGTGCCAGCAGCTTGCCGGGACTAGCGGGTTACAATGAGCAGTTCTTC.

This sequence joins TRBV28 and TRBJ1-4, with a possible D match to TRBD1 (6 bases). The germline V gene has CDR1 MDHEN and CDR2 SYDVKM. Trimming pared 6 bases from V and 2 bases from J, leaving 16 bases between. The length of the CDR3 is 16 residues. The CDR3 DNA reads TGTGCCAGCAGCCGAAACAGGGTCGGTACTAATGAAAAACTGTTTTTT. This encodes CASSRNRVGTNEKLFF. The full variable domain, with the rest looked up from reference TRBV28 and TRBJ1-4, is DVKVTQSSRYLVKRTGEKVFLECVQDMDHENMFWYRQDPGLGLRLIYFSYDVKMKEKGDIPEGYSVSREKKERFSLILESASTNQTSMYLCASSRNRVGTNEKLFFGSGTQLSVL.

This chain links TRBV29-1 with TRBJ2-7, with D perhaps matching TRBD1 (6 bases). The CDR3 spans 13 residues. V shed 4 bases and J shed 3 bases, with 13 bases lying between them. Germline CDR1 reads SQVTM; CDR2 reads ANQGSEA. The CDR3 region is CSVGQGRDYEQYF. The CDR3 nucleotides read TGCAGCGTTGGGCAGGGGCGAGACTACGAGCAGTACTTC.

V and J are TRBV28 and TRBJ1-4, with 7 positions matching TRBD1. In germline, CDR1 is MDHEN, CDR2 SYDVKM. The CDR3 spans 14 residues. V gave up 3 bases and J gave up 8 bases; unmatched junction bases: 6. Written as DNA, the CDR3 is TGTGCCAGCAGTTTCCAGGGGGGTCGCGAAAAACTGTTTTTT. It codes for CASSFQGGREKLFF.

On this clone itself: This specimen includes other DNA sequences encoding the same CDR3. The V call is TRBV9, the J call TRBJ2-7, with 7 bases matching TRBD2. Germline CDR1 SGDLS, CDR2 YYNGEE. The CDR3 contains 13 residues. The V segment lost 3 bases and the J segment 3 bases; nucleotides outside the gene matches: 3. The DNA of the CDR3 is TGTGCCAGCAGCGGCGGGAGTGGCTACGAGCAGTACTTC. Residues: CASSGGSGYEQYF.

V usage is TRBV18 and J usage is TRBJ1-1, with D possibly TRBD1 on 5 matching bases. V gave up 4 bases and J gave up 7 bases, with 13 bases separating them. This CDR3 has 13 amino acids. Germline-derived CDR1 and CDR2 are KGHSH and LQKENI. Here the CDR3 reads CASSQGRSDEAFF. CDR3 nucleotide sequence: TGTGCCAGCTCACAGGGGCGTAGTGATGAAGCTTTCTTT.